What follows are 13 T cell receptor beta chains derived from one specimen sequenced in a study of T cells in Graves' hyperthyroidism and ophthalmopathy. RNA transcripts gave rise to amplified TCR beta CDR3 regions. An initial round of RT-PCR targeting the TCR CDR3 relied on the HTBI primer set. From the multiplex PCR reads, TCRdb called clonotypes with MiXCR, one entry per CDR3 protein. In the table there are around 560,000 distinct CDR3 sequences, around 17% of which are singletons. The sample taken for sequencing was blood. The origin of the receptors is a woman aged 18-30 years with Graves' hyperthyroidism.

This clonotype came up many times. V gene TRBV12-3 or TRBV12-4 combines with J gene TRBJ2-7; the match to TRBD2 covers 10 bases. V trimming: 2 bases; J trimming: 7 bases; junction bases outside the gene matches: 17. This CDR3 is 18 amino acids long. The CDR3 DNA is TGTGCCAGCAGTTTACTGCTAGCGGGAGTCCTCGGATCGAGAGAGCAGTACTTC. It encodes CASSLLLAGVLGSREQYF.

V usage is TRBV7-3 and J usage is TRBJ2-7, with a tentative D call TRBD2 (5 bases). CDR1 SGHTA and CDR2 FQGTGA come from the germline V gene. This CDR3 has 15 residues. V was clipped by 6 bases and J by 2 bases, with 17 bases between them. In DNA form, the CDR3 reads TGTGCCAGCAGTCTAGCCCCGGGCAGAGCCTACGAGCAGTACTTC. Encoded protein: CASSLAPGRAYEQYF.

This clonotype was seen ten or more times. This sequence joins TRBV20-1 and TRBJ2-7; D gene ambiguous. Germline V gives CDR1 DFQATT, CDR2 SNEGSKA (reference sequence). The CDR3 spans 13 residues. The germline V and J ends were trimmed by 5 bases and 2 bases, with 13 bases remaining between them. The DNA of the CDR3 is TGCAGTGCTCAACGGCGTGGTCCCTACGAGCAGTACTTC. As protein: CSAQRRGPYEQYF.

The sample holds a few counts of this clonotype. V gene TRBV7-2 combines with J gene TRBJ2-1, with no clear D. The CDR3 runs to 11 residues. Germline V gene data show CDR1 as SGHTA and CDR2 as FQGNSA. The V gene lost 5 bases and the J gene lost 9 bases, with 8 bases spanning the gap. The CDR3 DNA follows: TGTGCCAGCAGCATCTTTGGTGAGCAGTTCTTC. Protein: CASSIFGEQFF.

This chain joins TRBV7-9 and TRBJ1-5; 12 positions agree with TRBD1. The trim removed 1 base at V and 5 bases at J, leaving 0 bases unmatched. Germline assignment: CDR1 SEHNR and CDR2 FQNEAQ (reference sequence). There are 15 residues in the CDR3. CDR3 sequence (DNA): TGTGCCAGCAGCTTAGGGGACAGGGGGCATCAGCCCCAGCATTTT. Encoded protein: CASSLGDRGHQPQHF.

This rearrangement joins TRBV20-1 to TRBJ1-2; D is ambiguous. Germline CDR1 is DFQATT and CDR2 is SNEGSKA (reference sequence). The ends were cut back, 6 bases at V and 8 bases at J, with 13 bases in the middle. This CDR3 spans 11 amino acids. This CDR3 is CSALKEGGYTF. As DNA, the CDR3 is TGCAGTGCCCTCAAGGAGGGCGGCTACACCTTC.

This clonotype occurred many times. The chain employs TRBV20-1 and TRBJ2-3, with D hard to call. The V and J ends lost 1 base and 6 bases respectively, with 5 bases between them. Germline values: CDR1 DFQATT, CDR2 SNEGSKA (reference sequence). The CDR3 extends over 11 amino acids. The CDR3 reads CSARVGDTQYF. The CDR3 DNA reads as TGCAGTGCTAGAGTCGGGGATACGCAGTATTTT.

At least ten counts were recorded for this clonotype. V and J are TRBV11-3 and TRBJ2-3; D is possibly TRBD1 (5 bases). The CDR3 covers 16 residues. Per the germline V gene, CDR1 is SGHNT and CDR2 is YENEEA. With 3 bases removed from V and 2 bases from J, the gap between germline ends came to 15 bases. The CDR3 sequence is CASSFRGTTYTDTQYF. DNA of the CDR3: TGTGCCAGCAGCTTTAGGGGTACGACCTACACAGATACGCAGTATTTT.

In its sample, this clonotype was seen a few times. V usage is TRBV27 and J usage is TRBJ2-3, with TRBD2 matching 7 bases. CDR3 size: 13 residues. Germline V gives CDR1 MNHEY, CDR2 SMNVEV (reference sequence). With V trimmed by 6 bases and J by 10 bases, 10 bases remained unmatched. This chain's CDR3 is CASSPGEGRAQYF. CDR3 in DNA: TGTGCCAGCAGCCCCGGAGAGGGGAGGGCGCAGTATTTT.

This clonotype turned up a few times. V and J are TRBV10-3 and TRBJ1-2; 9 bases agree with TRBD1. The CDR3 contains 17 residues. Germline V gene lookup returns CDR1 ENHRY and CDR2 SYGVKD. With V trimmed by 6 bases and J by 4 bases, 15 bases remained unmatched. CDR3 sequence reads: CAISPTGTGFGSYGYTF. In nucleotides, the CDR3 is TGTGCCATCAGCCCTACCGGGACAGGGTTCGGGAGCTATGGCTACACCTTC.

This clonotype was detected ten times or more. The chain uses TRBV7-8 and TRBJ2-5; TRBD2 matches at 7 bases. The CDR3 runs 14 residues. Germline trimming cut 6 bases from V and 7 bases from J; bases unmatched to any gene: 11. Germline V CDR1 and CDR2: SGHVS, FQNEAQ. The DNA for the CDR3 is TGTGCCAGCAGACCTAGCGGCCTCAGTGGGACCCAGTACTTC. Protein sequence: CASRPSGLSGTQYF.

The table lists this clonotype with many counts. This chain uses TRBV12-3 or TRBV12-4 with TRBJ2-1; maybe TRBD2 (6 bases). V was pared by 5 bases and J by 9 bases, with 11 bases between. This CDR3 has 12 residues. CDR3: CASSTSLGEQFF. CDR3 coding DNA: TGTGCCAGCAGTACTAGCTTGGGTGAGCAGTTCTTC.

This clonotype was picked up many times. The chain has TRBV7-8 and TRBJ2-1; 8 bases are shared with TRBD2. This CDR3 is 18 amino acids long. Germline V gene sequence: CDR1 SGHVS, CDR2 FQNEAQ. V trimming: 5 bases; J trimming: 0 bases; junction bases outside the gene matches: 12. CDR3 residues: CASSLRPASGHSYNEQFF. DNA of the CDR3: TGTGCCAGCAGCCTCCGTCCGGCTAGCGGGCACTCCTACAATGAGCAGTTCTTC.